This T cell receptor beta chain is from a study of shared clonotypes between healthy human individuals. Findings of the study overall: Some clonotypes were shared by all four sorted-subset donors, while others were not shared. The non-shared ones had lower generation probabilities than the shared ones.

The deep-level immunoSEQ assay was used. Authors' analysis steps: Filtering differed for immunoSEQ, which gave only junction sequences without quality scores. Using immunoSEQ multiplex PCR, the repertoire was profiled, and TCRdb retains in-frame clones only, with some absent. V and J calls and clone size are given by that table; D and trimming were obtained from the DNA. The table includes about 1.1 million clones, about 72% detected once. On this clone itself: Its antigen is not identified. Other DNA sequences of this sample code for an identical CDR3.

The CDR3 is 15 residues long. The germline gives CDR1 SGHRS, CDR2 YFSETQ. V gave up 0 bases and J gave up 1 base, with 8 bases separating them. The chain employs TRBV5-1 and TRBJ1-5; D is unresolved. The TCR originated in a man in his late teens or twenties in good health. Some clones in this sample may be carry-over from other donors' samples. The specimen sequenced was memory CD4+ T cells from PBMCs. The subset here: CD45RA-negative fraction. The CDR3 loop is CASSLGGTSNQPQHF. The CDR3 coding sequence is TGCGCCAGCAGCTTGGGAGGCACCAGCAATCAGCCCCAGCATTTT.